The 12 T cell receptor beta chains presented below share a single source sample, sequenced in a study of T cell responses to AZD1222 COVID-19 vaccine. Clones were read by immunoSEQ multiplex PCR, and TCRdb kept only the in-frame ones, dropping some. Counted here are 95,000 or so clones, roughly 91% occurring once; the ten biggest clones make up roughly 2.8%. This specimen consisted of peripheral blood, obtained on day 0 of MenACWY control vaccination. All receptors come from an adult in good health.

The chain recombines TRBV11-2 with TRBJ1-6; 7 nucleotides align to TRBD1. Germline V gene sequence: CDR1 SGHAT, CDR2 FQNNGV. V gave up 3 bases and J gave up 5 bases; unmatched junction bases: 4. The CDR3 length is 15 residues. The CDR3 DNA reads TGTGCCAGCAGCTTTTCCGGGACAGATAATTCACCCCTCCACTTT. Its translation: CASSFSGTDNSPLHF.

This clone was observed once. The chain has TRBV30 and TRBJ1-5; D not certain. Germline values: CDR1 GTSNPN, CDR2 SVGIG (reference sequence). V was clipped by 1 base and J by 6 bases, with 10 bases between them. CDR3 size: 13 residues. CDR3 nucleotide sequence: TGTGCCTGGAGTGAACTAGGAACTCAGCCCCAGCATTTT. Amino acid sequence: CAWSELGTQPQHF.

The table lists this clone with a count of one. The chain recombines TRBV3-1 (or the pseudogene TRBV3-2) with TRBJ2-3; D tentatively reads TRBD1 or TRBD2 (5 bases each). The CDR3 extends over 15 amino acids. V was trimmed by 4 bases and J by 0 bases, leaving 11 bases between them. Germline V gene sequence: CDR1 LGHDT, CDR2 YNNKEL (reference sequence). CDR3: CASSPTGTSTDTQYF. DNA for the CDR3: TGTGCCAGCAGCCCAACCGGGACCAGCACAGATACGCAGTATTTT.

This sequence joins TRBV4-1 and TRBJ1-2; tentatively, D is TRBD1 (5 bases). V dropped 0 bases and J dropped 4 bases, with 15 bases sitting between them. This CDR3 region has 16 residues. Germline CDR1 is MGHRA and CDR2 is YSYEKL. CDR3 loop: CASSQDRGTTPYGYTF. DNA of the CDR3: TGCGCCAGCAGCCAAGATCGAGGGACTACCCCCTATGGCTACACCTTC.

The chain recombines TRBV7-6 with TRBJ1-6; D is perhaps TRBD1 (6 bases). V lost 5 bases, J lost 7 bases, and 15 bases lay in between. The CDR3 spans 15 residues. CDR1 and CDR2 from the germline V gene are SGHVS and FNYEAQ. DNA of the CDR3: TGTGCCAGCAGCCTAAGCCCAGGGGAGAATTCACCCCTCCACTTT. Its protein product is CASSLSPGENSPLHF.

This clone was observed a handful of times. This chain joins TRBV19 and TRBJ1-1, with 7 nucleotides matching TRBD1. The CDR3 consists of 15 residues. Germline CDR1 and CDR2: LNHDA and SQIVND (reference sequence). The V and J ends lost 7 bases and 1 base, in that order; junction bases with no gene match: 9. The CDR3 protein is CASKRDRKPNTEAFF. CDR3 coding DNA: TGTGCCAGTAAGCGGGACAGAAAACCGAACACTGAAGCTTTCTTT. The full variable domain, completed using reference TRBV19 and TRBJ1-1, is DGGITQSPKYLFRKEGQNVTLSCEQNLNHDAMYWYRQDPGQGLRLIYYSQIVNDFQKGDIAEGYSVSREKKESFPLTVTSAQKNPTAFYLCASKRDRKPNTEAFFGQGTRLTVV.

The chain carries TRBV30 and TRBJ2-3; D may be TRBD2 (6 bases). Looked up from germline, CDR1 is GTSNPN and CDR2 is SVGIG (reference sequence). V was cut by 8 bases and J by 3 bases, with 12 bases left in between. This CDR3 comprises 12 residues. The CDR3: CAGGGETDTQYF. The CDR3 DNA reads as TGTGCCGGAGGCGGGGAGACAGATACGCAGTATTTT.

The rearrangement links TRBV7-9 to TRBJ1-1, with D maybe TRBD1 (5 bases). CDR1 is SEHNR, CDR2 FQNEAQ, per germline (reference sequence). The CDR3 spans 15 residues. Trimming left V 5 bases short and J 1 base short, with 14 bases between. CDR3 sequence: CASSLQGPTNTEAFF. In DNA form, the CDR3 reads TGTGCCAGCAGCCTGCAGGGACCGACGAACACTGAAGCTTTCTTT.

This clone was counted a single time. The chain uses TRBV12-3 or TRBV12-4 and TRBJ2-7, with D hard to call. Trimming stripped 5 bases from V and 6 bases from J, with 11 bases between. The CDR3 length is 12 residues. For the CDR3, the DNA is TGTGCCAGCAGTCGATCCCCGACCGAGCAGTACTTC. Residues: CASSRSPTEQYF.

The chain combines TRBV7-3 with TRBJ1-2, with TRBD1 matching 10 bases. V was pared by 4 bases and J by 2 bases, with 1 base of the junction left unmatched. The CDR3 spans 14 residues. CDR1 is SGHTA, CDR2 FQGTGA, per germline. CDR3 bases: TGTGCCAGCAGCTCGGGACAGGGGAACTATGGCTACACCTTC. It yields the protein CASSSGQGNYGYTF.

This sequence joins TRBV16 and TRBJ1-1; 7 positions match TRBD1. V shed 4 bases, J shed 0 bases, and the junction held 8 bases outside the gene matches. The CDR3 loop spans 16 amino acids. CDR1 KGHSY and CDR2 FQNENV come from the germline V gene. CDR3 coding DNA: TGTGCCAGCAGCCGGACAGGAGGGGGGATGAACACTGAAGCTTTCTTT. It specifies CASSRTGGGMNTEAFF.

The chain recombines TRBV2 with TRBJ2-1; 7 bases align to TRBD2. Trimming at V came to 3 bases and at J to 9 bases, leaving 8 bases not matched to a gene. Looked up from germline, CDR1 is SNHLY and CDR2 is FYNNEI. The CDR3 is 14 amino acids. CDR3 coding DNA: TGTGCCAGCAGTGAGGGAGCGCCGGGGGGTGAGCAGTTCTTC. Amino acid sequence: CASSEGAPGGEQFF.